Detailed here is one T cell receptor (beta chain). TCRdb re-called the RACE reads with MiXCR, one entry per CDR3 protein. The sample contains fewer than 100,000 distinct CDR3 sequences, roughly 12% of which appear only once. The sample belongs to a study of human T cells and chemical hapten exposure. Time point in this sample: patch test 2, 6 weeks after DPC sensitization. Treatment given: therapeutic diphenylcyclopropenone sensitization with weekly scalp DPC. This CDR3 region has 17 residues. Germline V gene sequence: CDR1 MDHEN, CDR2 SYDVKM. The ends lost 3 bases at V and 10 bases at J; junction bases unmatched: 15.

This clonotype originated in a man younger than 35 with alopecia areata. Some clones in this sample may be carry-over from other donors' samples. Sequences were derived from whole blood, sampled in connection with sensitization to the hapten diphenylcyclopropenone (DPC). The chain recombines TRBV28 with TRBJ2-3, with 11 positions matching TRBD2. This CDR3 reads CASSFTSGGAPGRAQYF. The CDR3 nucleotides read TGTGCCAGCAGTTTCACTAGCGGGGGTGCCCCCGGTAGGGCGCAGTATTTT. Full variable domain (missing parts from reference TRBV28 and TRBJ2-3): DVKVTQSSRYLVKRTGEKVFLECVQDMDHENMFWYRQDPGLGLRLIYFSYDVKMKEKGDIPEGYSVSREKKERFSLILESASTNQTSMYLCASSFTSGGAPGRAQYFGPGTRLTVL.